This T cell receptor beta chain was documented in a study of blood T cell repertoires in COVID-19. Study overall: COVID-19 samples collected from the United States, Italy and Spain covered acute and convalescent phases. Sample material is recorded as cDNA or gDNA derived from T cells, B-cell-depleted T cells, or PBMCs.

Per the authors' pipeline: Nucleated cell number was recorded as an estimate derived from reference gene primer amplification. The protocol was immunoSEQ multiplex PCR, while the TCRdb copy is restricted to in-frame clones and leaves out a portion. D and trimming were read from the DNA, whereas the V and J calls and clone size are those reported in that table. Among approximately 300,000 clones listed, 85% to 90% were seen once. CDR3 length: 15 amino acids. Germline CDR1 SNHLY, CDR2 FYNNEI. Trimming shortened V by 7 bases and J by 5 bases, and 20 bases separated the two germline ends. Sequencing was performed on peripheral blood. This TCR derives from a man aged 35 to 55 with acute or convalescent COVID-19. The rearrangement links TRBV2 to TRBJ1-1; D ambiguous. The CDR3, as DNA: TGTGCCAGCATCCAAAAGCGGCAGTTGGAGACTGAAGCTTTCTTT. Translation gives CASIQKRQLETEAFF.